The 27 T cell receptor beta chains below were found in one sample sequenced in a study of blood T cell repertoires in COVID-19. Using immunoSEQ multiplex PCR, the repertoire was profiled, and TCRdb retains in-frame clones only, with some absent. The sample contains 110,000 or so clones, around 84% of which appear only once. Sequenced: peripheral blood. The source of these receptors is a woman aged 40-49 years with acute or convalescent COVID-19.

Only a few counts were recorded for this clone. This chain's CDR3 is CAISAGDANYGYTF. The CDR3 region has the DNA TGTGCCATCAGTGCGGGAGACGCTAACTATGGCTACACCTTC. V usage is TRBV10-3 and J usage is TRBJ1-2, with unresolved D. Germline CDR1 ENHRY, CDR2 SYGVKD. The CDR3 contains 14 residues. Trimming removed 4 bases from V and 0 bases from J, with 9 bases in between.

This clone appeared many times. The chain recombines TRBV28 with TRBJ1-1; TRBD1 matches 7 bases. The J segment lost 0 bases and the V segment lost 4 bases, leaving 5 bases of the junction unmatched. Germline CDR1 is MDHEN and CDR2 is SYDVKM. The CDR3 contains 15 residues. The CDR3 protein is CASSSMGQMNTEAFF. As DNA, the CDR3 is TGTGCCAGCAGTTCCATGGGACAGATGAACACTGAAGCTTTCTTT.

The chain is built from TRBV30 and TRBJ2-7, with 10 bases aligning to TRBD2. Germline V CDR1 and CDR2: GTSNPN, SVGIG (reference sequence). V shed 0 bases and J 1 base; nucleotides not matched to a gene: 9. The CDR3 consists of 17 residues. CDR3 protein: CAWSVRSGGAGSYEQYF. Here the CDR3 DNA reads TGTGCCTGGAGTGTAAGGAGCGGGGGGGCCGGGTCCTACGAGCAGTACTTC. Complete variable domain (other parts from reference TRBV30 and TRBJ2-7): SQTIHQWPATLVQPVGSPLSLECTVEGTSNPNLYWYRQAAGRGLQLLFYSVGIGQISSEVPQNLSASRPQDRQFILSSKKLLLSDSGFYLCAWSVRSGGAGSYEQYFGPGTRLTVT.

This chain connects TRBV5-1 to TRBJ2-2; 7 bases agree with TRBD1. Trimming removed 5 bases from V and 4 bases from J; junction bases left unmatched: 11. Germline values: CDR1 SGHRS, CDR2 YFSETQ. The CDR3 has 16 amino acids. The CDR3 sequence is CASRKRGPLGTGELFF. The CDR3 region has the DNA TGCGCCAGCAGAAAGAGGGGGCCCCTTGGCACCGGGGAGCTGTTTTTT.

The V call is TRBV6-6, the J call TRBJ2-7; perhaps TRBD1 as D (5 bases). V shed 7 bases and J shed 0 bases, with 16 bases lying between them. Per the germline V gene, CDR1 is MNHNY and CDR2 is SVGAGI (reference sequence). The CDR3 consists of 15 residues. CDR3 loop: CASIQGGSSSYEQYF. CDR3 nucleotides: TGTGCCAGCATCCAGGGCGGATCAAGCTCCTACGAGCAGTACTTC.

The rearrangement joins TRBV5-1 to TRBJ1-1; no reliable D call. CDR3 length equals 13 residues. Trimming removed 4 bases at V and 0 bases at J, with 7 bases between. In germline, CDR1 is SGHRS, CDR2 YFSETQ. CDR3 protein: CASSRVLNTEAFF. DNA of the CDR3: TGCGCCAGCAGCCGGGTACTGAACACTGAAGCTTTCTTT.

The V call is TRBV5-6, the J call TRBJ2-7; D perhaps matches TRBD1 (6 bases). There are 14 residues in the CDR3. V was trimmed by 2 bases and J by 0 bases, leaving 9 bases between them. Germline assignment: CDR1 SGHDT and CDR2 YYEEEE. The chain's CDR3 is CASSLQGPSYEQYF. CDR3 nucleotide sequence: TGTGCCAGCAGCTTACAGGGTCCCTCCTACGAGCAGTACTTC. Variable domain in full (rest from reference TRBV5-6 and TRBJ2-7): DAGVTQSPTHLIKTRGQQVTLRCSPKSGHDTVSWYQQALGQGPQFIFQYYEEEERQRGNFPDRFSGHQFPNYSSELNVNALLLGDSALYLCASSLQGPSYEQYFGPGTRLTVT.

CDR3 nucleotides: TGTGCCAGCTCACCACCGATGGGCGACTATGGCTACACCTTC. Translation: CASSPPMGDYGYTF. The chain has TRBV18 and TRBJ1-2, with D unclear. Deletions cut 0 bases from V and 3 bases from J, with 8 bases between. This CDR3 comprises 14 residues. Germline V lookup: CDR1 KGHSH, CDR2 LQKENI.

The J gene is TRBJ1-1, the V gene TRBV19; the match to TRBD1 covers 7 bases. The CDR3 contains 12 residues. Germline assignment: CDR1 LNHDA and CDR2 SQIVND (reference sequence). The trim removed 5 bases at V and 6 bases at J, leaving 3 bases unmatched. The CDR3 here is CASSLTGPEAFF. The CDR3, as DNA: TGTGCCAGTAGTCTGACAGGGCCTGAAGCTTTCTTT.

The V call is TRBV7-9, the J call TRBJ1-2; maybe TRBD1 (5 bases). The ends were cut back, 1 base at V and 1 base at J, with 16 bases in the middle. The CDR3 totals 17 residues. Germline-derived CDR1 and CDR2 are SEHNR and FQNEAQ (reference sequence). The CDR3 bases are TGTGCCAGCAGCTTAGAGGTTCGCGGGGCGGGTAACTATGGCTACACCTTC. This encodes CASSLEVRGAGNYGYTF.

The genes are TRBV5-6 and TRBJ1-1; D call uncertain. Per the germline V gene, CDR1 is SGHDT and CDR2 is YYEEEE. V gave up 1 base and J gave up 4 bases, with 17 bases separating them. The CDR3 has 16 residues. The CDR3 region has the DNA TGTGCCAGCAGCTTGAAAGTACGAGGGTTGGGCACTGAAGCTTTCTTT. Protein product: CASSLKVRGLGTEAFF.

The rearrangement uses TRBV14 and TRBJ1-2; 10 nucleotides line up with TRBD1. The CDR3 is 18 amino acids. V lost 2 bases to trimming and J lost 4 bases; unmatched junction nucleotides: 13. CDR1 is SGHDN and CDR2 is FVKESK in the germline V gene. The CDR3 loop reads CASSQSPGQGIMGYGYTF. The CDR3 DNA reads TGTGCCAGCAGCCAAAGCCCGGGACAGGGGATAATGGGCTATGGCTACACCTTC. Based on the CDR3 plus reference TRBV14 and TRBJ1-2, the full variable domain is EAGVTQFPSHSVIEKGQTVTLRCDPISGHDNLYWYRRVMGKEIKFLLHFVKESKQDESGMPNNRFLAERTGGTYSTLKVQPAELEDSGVYFCASSQSPGQGIMGYGYTFGSGTRLTVV.

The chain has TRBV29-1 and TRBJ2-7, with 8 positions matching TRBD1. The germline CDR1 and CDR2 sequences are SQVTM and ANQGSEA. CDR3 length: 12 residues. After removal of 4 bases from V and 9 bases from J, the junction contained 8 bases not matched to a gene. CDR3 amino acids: CSVAGQGIGQYF. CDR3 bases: TGCAGCGTTGCCGGACAGGGCATCGGGCAGTACTTC.

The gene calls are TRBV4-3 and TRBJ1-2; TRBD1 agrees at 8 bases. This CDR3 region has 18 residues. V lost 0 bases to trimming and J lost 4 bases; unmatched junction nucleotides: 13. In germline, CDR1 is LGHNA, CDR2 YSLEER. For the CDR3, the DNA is TGCGCCAGCAGCCAAGATTTCAGAGGCAGGGGGCGTAGCTATGGCTACACCTTC. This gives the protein CASSQDFRGRGRSYGYTF.

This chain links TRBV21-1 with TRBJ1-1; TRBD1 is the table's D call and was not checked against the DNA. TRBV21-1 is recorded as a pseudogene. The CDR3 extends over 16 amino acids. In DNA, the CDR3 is TGTGCCAGCAGCAAAGGTCTGAGACAACGGAACACTGAAGCTTTCTTT. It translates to CASSKGLRQRNTEAFF.

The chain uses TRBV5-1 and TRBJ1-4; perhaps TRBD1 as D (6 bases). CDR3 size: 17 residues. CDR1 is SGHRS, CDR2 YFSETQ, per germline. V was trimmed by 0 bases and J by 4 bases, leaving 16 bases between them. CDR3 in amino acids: CASSLGTGRIGNEKLFF. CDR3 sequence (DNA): TGCGCCAGCAGCTTGGGAACAGGGCGTATAGGTAATGAAAAACTGTTTTTT.

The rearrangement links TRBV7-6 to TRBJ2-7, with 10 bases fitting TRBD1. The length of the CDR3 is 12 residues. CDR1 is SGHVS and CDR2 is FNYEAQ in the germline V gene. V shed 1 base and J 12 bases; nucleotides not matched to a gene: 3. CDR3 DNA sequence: TGTGCCAGCAGCTTAGATGGGACAGGGGTGTACTTC. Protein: CASSLDGTGVYF.

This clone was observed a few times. In DNA, the CDR3 is TGTGCCAGCAGTGGTGACAGGGTCAGCAATCAGCCCCAGCATTTT. Its translation is CASSGDRVSNQPQHF. V usage is TRBV2 and J usage is TRBJ1-5; TRBD1 agrees at 7 bases. Germline CDR1 SNHLY, CDR2 FYNNEI. This CDR3 region has 15 residues. Unmatched junction bases numbered 4, after V lost 4 bases and J lost 1 base.

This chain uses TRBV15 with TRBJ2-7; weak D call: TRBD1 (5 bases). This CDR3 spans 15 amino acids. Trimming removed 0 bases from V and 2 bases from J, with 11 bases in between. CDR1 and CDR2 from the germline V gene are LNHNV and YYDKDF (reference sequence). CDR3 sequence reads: CATSRDTAGTYEQYF. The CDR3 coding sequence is TGTGCCACCAGCAGAGATACGGCAGGGACCTACGAGCAGTACTTC.

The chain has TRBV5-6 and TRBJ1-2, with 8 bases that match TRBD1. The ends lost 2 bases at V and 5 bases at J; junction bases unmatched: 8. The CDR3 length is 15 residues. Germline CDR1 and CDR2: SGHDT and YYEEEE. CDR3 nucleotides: TGTGCCAGCAGCTTAGGGGACAGGCCTACTTATGGCTACACCTTC. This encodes CASSLGDRPTYGYTF.

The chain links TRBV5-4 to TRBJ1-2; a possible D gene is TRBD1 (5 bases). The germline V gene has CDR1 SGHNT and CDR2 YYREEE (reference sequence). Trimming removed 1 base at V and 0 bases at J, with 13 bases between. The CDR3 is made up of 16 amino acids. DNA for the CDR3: TGTGCCAGCAGCTTGCTGACAGTCAAATCTAACTATGGCTACACCTTC. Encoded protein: CASSLLTVKSNYGYTF.

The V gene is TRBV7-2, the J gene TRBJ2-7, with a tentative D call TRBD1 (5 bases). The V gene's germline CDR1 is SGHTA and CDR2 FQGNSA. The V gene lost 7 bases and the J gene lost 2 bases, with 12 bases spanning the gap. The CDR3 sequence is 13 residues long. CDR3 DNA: TGTGCCAGCATGATAGACAGTGCCTACGAGCAGTACTTC. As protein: CASMIDSAYEQYF.

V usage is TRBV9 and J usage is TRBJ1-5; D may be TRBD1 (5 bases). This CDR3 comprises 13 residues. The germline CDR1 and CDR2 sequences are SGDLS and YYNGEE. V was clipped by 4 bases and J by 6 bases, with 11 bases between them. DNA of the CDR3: TGTGCCAGCAGCTCCTCAGGGTCTCAGCCCCAGCATTTT. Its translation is CASSSSGSQPQHF. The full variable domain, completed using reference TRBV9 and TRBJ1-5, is DSGVTQTPKHLITATGQRVTLRCSPRSGDLSVYWYQQSLDQGLQFLIQYYNGEERAKGNILERFSAQQFPDLHSELNLSSLELGDSALYFCASSSSGSQPQHFGDGTRLSIL.

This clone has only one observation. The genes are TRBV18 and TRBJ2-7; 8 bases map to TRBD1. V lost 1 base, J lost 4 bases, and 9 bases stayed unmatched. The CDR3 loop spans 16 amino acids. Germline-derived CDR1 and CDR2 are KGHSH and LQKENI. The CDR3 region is CASSPLTRGRGYEQYF. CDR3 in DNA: TGTGCCAGCTCACCACTTACCAGGGGGCGTGGATACGAGCAGTACTTC.

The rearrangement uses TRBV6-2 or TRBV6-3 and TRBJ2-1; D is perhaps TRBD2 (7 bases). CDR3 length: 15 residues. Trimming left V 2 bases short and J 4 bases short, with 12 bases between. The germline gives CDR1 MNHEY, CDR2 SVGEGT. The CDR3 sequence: CASSYGGGGYNEQFF. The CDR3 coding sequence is TGTGCCAGCAGTTACGGCGGGGGCGGATACAATGAGCAGTTCTTC.

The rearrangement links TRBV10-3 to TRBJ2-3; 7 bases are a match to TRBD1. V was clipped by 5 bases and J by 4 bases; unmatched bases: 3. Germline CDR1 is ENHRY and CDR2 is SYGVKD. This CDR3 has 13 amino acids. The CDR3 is CAISPTGADTQYF. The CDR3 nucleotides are TGTGCCATCAGTCCCACAGGGGCAGATACGCAGTATTTT.

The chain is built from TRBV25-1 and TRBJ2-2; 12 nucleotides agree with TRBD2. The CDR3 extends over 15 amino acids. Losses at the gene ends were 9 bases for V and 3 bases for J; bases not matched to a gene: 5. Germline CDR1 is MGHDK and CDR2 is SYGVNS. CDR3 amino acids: CASTLAGGDTGELFF. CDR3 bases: TGTGCCAGTACCCTAGCGGGGGGGGACACCGGGGAGCTGTTTTTT.